The following is a TCR beta chain sequence with its context. Its cognate antigen is unknown. Clones were read by immunoSEQ multiplex PCR, and TCRdb kept only the in-frame ones, dropping some. The sample includes about 27,000 clones, about 70% seen only once; the top ten take under 9%. The sample is drawn from a study of a mutant IDH1 vaccine in newly diagnosed glioma. Study-level background: Every participant had undergone radiotherapy, temozolomide, or both before, and most underwent both. The study held visit V12 at week 35 and visit V13 at week 47.

The study's findings and limits: Patients mounted vaccine-induced immune responses in 93.3% of cases.

Sample time point: week 35, safety follow-up. All doses held 300 ug of mutant IDH1 20-mer peptide, with topical imiquimod. All eight of the vaccinations patients received fell in weeks 1, 3, 5, 7, 11, 15, 19 and 23. The source was PBMCs, collected from a glioma patient whose treatment included an IDH1 peptide vaccine. The clonotype comes from a man aged 50 to 59 with glioma.

CDR3 DNA: TGTGCCTGGAGTACAGGGGTGGGCGGCACTGAAGCTTTCTTT. Its translation: CAWSTGVGGTEAFF. The V gene is TRBV30, the J gene TRBJ1-1, with 7 positions matching TRBD1. The V segment lost 2 bases and the J segment 4 bases; nucleotides outside the gene matches: 7. CDR3 size: 14 residues. Germline CDR1 GTSNPN, CDR2 SVGIG (reference sequence).